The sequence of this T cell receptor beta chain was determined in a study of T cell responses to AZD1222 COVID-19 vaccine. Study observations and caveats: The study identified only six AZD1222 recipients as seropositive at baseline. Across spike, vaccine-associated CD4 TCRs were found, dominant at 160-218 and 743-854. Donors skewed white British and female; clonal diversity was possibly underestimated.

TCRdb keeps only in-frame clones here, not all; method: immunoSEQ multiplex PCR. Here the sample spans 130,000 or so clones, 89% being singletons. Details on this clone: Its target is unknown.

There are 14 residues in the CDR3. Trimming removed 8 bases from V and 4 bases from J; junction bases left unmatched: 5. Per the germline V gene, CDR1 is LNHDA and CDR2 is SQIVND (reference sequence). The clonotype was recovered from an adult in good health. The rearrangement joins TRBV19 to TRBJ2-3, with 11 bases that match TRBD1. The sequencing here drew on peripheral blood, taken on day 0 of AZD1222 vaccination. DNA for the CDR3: TGTGCCAGTCGGACAGGGGGCATCCCAGATACGCAGTATTTT. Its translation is CASRTGGIPDTQYF.